One sample yielded the 18 T cell receptor beta chains listed below, sequenced in a study of CD4 and CD8 cells across lung adenocarcinoma regions. TCRdb processed the PCR reads anew with MiXCR; each CDR3 protein has one entry. The repertoire has around 18,000 distinct CDR3 sequences, roughly 51% of them found once; the top ten carry approximately 60%. The material sequenced was CD8+ T cells from the center of a lung tumor. The origin of the receptors is a female donor with lung adenocarcinoma. The CD4 and CD8 labels of this study may be unreliable.

This clonotype was picked up many times. This sequence joins TRBV7-2 and TRBJ2-3; 11 bases fit TRBD2. CDR1 is SGHTA, CDR2 FQGNSA, per germline. The CDR3 has 16 residues. J gave up 2 bases and V 4 bases, and 5 bases lay outside the gene matches. The DNA of the CDR3 is TGTGCCAGCAGCTCACTAGCGGGGGCCTACACAGATACGCAGTATTTT. The encoded protein is CASSSLAGAYTDTQYF.

Only a few counts were recorded for this clonotype. One end of the junction is discordant with germline, which a read error may explain. The chain recombines TRBV6-1 with TRBJ2-5; D tentatively fits TRBD1 or TRBD2 (6 bases each). The germline V gene encodes CDR1 MNHNS and CDR2 SASEGT. The CDR3 extends over 17 amino acids. CDR3 bases: TGTGCCAGCAGTCGGGGGCTCGGGGGCGGGGTGGCAGATACCCAGTACTTT. Its protein product is CASSRGLGGGVADTQYF.

The rearrangement links TRBV3-1 to TRBJ2-3; no reliable D call. The V gene lost 1 base and the J gene lost 8 bases, with 10 bases spanning the gap. This CDR3 region has 13 residues. Germline V CDR1 and CDR2: LGHDT, YNNKEL (reference sequence). CDR3 in amino acids: CASSQVGSATQYF. The DNA of the CDR3 is TGTGCCAGCAGCCAAGTGGGGTCCGCTACGCAGTATTTT.

This clonotype appeared a single time. V is TRBV27 and J is TRBJ2-2; D is uncertain. Germline loops: CDR1 MNHEY, CDR2 SMNVEV (reference sequence). Trimming stripped 3 bases from V and 9 bases from J, with 11 bases between. The CDR3 has 13 amino acids. For the CDR3, the DNA is TGTGCCAGCAGTTTGGGAATAACCAGGGAGCTGTTTTTT. This gives the protein CASSLGITRELFF.

This clonotype has at least ten counts. The J gene is TRBJ1-3, the V gene TRBV6-1; 8 bases fit TRBD1. The CDR3 spans 14 residues. Germline trimming cut 5 bases from V and 4 bases from J; bases unmatched to any gene: 4. CDR1 MNHNS and CDR2 SASEGT come from the germline V gene. This CDR3 reads CASSQGARGNTIYF. The CDR3 DNA reads as TGTGCCAGCAGTCAGGGGGCGCGAGGAAACACCATATATTTT.

As concerns this clonotype: The junction and the germline gene differ at one end; a read error may be behind it. The rearrangement links TRBV7-2 to TRBJ2-3; TRBD2 is a possible D gene (7 bases). From germline, CDR1 is SGHTA and CDR2 FQGNSA. The CDR3 spans 18 residues. CDR3 loop: CASSQVGLGGRDPDTQYF. Here the CDR3 DNA reads TGTGCCAGCAGCCAAGTGGGGCTCGGGGGGCGCGACCCAGATACGCAGTATTTC.

This clonotype was seen more than once but under ten times. V gene TRBV5-1 combines with J gene TRBJ2-2; tentative D call: TRBD1 (6 bases). Germline V CDR1 and CDR2: SGHRS, YFSETQ. This CDR3 has 13 amino acids. Deletions cut 5 bases from V and 3 bases from J, with 8 bases between. CDR3 coding DNA: TGCGCCAGCAGTAAGGGGGACACCGGGGAGCTGTTTTTT. Translation gives CASSKGDTGELFF.

The chain is built from TRBV6-1 and TRBJ1-1; tentatively, D is TRBD1 (6 bases). Germline CDR1 MNHNS, CDR2 SASEGT. Trimming removed 8 bases from V and 5 bases from J, with 18 bases in between. The CDR3 is 14 amino acids. DNA of the CDR3: TGTGCCAGCGGTAGGGGGGGGGCAAGGACTGAAGCTTTCTTT. It translates to CASGRGGARTEAFF.

Remarks on this clonotype: One end of the junction is discordant with germline, which a read error may explain. CDR3: CASSEASVSTGELYF. CDR3 bases: TGTGCCAGCAGTGAAGCGAGTGTGAGCACCGGGGAGCTGTATTTT. This chain uses TRBV6-1 with TRBJ2-2, with a possible D match to TRBD2 (5 bases). The CDR3 runs 15 residues. CDR1 MNHNS and CDR2 SASEGT come from the germline V gene.

A remark on this clonotype: At one of its ends the junction is not consistent with the germline gene, which may arise from a read error. V usage is TRBV24-1 and J usage is TRBJ2-4; D is perhaps TRBD2 (6 bases). The CDR3 has 15 amino acids. Germline CDR1 and CDR2: KGHDR and SFDVKD. Here the CDR3 reads CATSVSRGTKDTQYF. The CDR3, as DNA: TGTGCCACCAGTGTGTCTCGCGGGACCAAAGATACGCAGTACTTT.

A note on this clonotype: Since the CDR3 does not end with the conserved phenylalanine or tryptophan, this likely comes from a read error. The V call is TRBV6-1, the J call TRBJ2-1, with 11 nucleotides matching TRBD2. The ends lost 1 base at V and 10 bases at J; junction bases unmatched: 6. CDR3 length equals 15 residues. Germline V gene sequence: CDR1 MNHNS, CDR2 SASEGT. The CDR3 coding sequence is TGTGCCAGCAGTGAAGAGACTAGCGGGATATGGGAGCAGTTCTCC. As protein: CASSEETSGIWEQFS.

The chain combines TRBV10-3 with TRBJ2-4; either TRBD1 or TRBD2 may fit D (7 bases each). Trimming took off 10 bases at V and 2 bases at J, with 15 bases between the two ends. The germline gives CDR1 ENHRY, CDR2 SYGVKD. The CDR3 loop spans 14 amino acids. The CDR3 nucleotides are TGTGCCAGTCAGGGGGGGGGGACCAAAAACATTCAGTACTTC. Amino acid sequence: CASQGGGTKNIQYF.

The genes are TRBV6-1 and TRBJ2-1, with a weak D call TRBD2 (5 bases). The J call is in doubt because the DNA end fits TRBJ2-5 better. The CDR3 has 17 amino acids. CDR1 is MNHNS, CDR2 SASEGT, per germline. The CDR3 here is CASSEALPGLGRETQYF. The DNA of the CDR3 is TGTGCCAGCAGTGAAGCGCTTCCAGGTCTAGGGAGAGAGACCCAGTACTTC.

This rearrangement joins TRBV6-1 to TRBJ2-4; the D gene is possibly TRBD2 (6 bases). This CDR3 contains 17 residues. The V gene's germline CDR1 is MNHNS and CDR2 SASEGT. V lost 6 bases to trimming and J lost 12 bases, with 30 bases between them. CDR3 sequence reads: CASSGAPGGRAQETQYF. The CDR3 DNA is TGTGCCAGCAGCGGGGCGCCCGGGGGACGTGCCCAAGAGACTCAGTACTTC.

This clonotype has at least ten counts. The V gene is TRBV5-1, the J gene TRBJ1-6; no definite D call. The germline CDR1 and CDR2 sequences are SGHRS and YFSETQ. V shed 0 bases and J shed 6 bases, with 19 bases lying between them. The CDR3 has 18 amino acids. CDR3 in DNA: TGCGCCAGCAGCTTGGATCCAAAAGGGTTGAAGGGTAATTCACCCCTCCACTTT. It encodes CASSLDPKGLKGNSPLHF.

The table lists this clonotype with many counts. The chain uses TRBV6-4 and TRBJ2-1; 14 nucleotides agree with TRBD2. CDR3 size: 19 residues. Germline loops: CDR1 MRHNA, CDR2 SNTAGT. Losses at the gene ends were 7 bases for V and 0 bases for J; bases not matched to a gene: 11. The CDR3 DNA reads TGTGCCAGCATTAAAGGGACTAGCGGGAGCGCTAGCTCCTACAATGAGCAGTTCTTC. It translates to CASIKGTSGSASSYNEQFF.

The chain joins TRBV4-1 to TRBJ2-5; TRBD1 matches at 7 bases. The end of the DNA aligns better with TRBJ2-7, so the J call may be wrong. The V gene's germline CDR1 is MGHRA and CDR2 YSYEKL. There are 15 residues in the CDR3. CDR3 sequence reads: CASSQDSQGLGEQYF. CDR3 nucleotides: TGCGCCAGCAGCCAGGATTCACAGGGGCTAGGCGAGCAGTACTTC.

This chain uses TRBV24-1 with TRBJ2-5, with 8 bases aligning to TRBD2. J gave up 1 base and V 2 bases, and 8 bases lay outside the gene matches. Germline V gives CDR1 KGHDR, CDR2 SFDVKD. CDR3 length equals 17 residues. This CDR3 reads CATSDSPSGHFQETQYF. The CDR3 bases are TGTGCCACCAGTGATTCGCCTAGCGGGCACTTCCAAGAGACCCAGTACTTC.